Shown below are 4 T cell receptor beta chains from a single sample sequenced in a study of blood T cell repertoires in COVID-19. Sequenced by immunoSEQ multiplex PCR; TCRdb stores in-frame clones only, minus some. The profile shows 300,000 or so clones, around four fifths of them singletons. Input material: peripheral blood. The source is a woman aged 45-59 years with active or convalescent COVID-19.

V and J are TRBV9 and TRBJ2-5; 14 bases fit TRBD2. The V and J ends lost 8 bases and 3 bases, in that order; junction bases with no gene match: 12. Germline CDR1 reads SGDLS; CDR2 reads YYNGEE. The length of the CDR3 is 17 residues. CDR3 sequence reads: CASRGTSGRALEETQYF. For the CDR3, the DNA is TGTGCCAGTAGGGGGACTAGCGGGAGAGCTTTGGAAGAGACCCAGTACTTC.

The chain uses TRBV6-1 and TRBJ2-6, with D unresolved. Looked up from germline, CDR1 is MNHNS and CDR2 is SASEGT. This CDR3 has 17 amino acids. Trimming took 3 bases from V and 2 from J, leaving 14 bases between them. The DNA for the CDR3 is TGTGCCAGCAGTGAGCTTTGGAAGGAGACTGGGGCCAACGTCCTGACTTTC. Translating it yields CASSELWKETGANVLTF.

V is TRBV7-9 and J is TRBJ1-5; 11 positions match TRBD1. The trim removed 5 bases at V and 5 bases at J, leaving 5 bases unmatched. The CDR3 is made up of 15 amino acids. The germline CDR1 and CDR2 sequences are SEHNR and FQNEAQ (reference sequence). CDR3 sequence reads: CASSRTGGRDQPQHF. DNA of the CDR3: TGTGCCAGCAGCCGGACAGGGGGCAGGGATCAGCCCCAGCATTTT.

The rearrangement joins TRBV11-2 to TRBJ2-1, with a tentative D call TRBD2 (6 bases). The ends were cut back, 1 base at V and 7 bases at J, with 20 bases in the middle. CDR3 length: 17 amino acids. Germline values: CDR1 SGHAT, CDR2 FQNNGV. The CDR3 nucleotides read TGTGCCAGCAGCTTAGTCCGGAGGAGGGCTCTCGAAAATGAGCAGTTCTTC. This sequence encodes CASSLVRRRALENEQFF.